Below, 27 T cell receptor beta chains from the same sample are listed, as sequenced in a study of blood T cell repertoires in COVID-19. Clones were read by immunoSEQ multiplex PCR, and TCRdb kept only the in-frame ones, dropping some. The table includes more than 250,000 clones, roughly 90% detected once. Sample: peripheral blood. These receptors were taken from a man in his late teens or twenties who had recovered from COVID-19.

This chain uses TRBV7-3 with TRBJ1-1; TRBD1 aligns across 8 bases. This CDR3 has 14 residues. The germline gives CDR1 SGHTA, CDR2 FQGTGA. The V gene end was trimmed by 5 bases and the J gene end by 0 bases; junction bases not matched to a gene: 2. The CDR3 coding sequence is TGTGCCAGCAGCAAGACAGGGGTGAACACTGAAGCTTTCTTT. Its translation is CASSKTGVNTEAFF.

The chain has TRBV6-4 and TRBJ1-6; D might be TRBD1 (5 bases). Trimming stripped 3 bases from V and 3 bases from J, with 9 bases between. This CDR3 is built from 15 residues. The germline V gene has CDR1 MRHNA and CDR2 SNTAGT. In nucleotides, the CDR3 is TGTGCCAGCAGTGATTGGGGCGGCTATAATTCACCCCTCCACTTT. Translation: CASSDWGGYNSPLHF.

V and J are TRBV29-1 and TRBJ1-1, with TRBD1 identical over 8 bases. The CDR3 runs 15 residues. Per the germline V gene, CDR1 is SQVTM and CDR2 is ANQGSEA. With V trimmed by 3 bases and J by 8 bases, 14 bases remained unmatched. CDR3 sequence: CSVDGEIGQGIEAFF. The CDR3 DNA reads TGCAGCGTTGATGGGGAGATAGGACAGGGCATAGAAGCTTTCTTT.

The rearrangement links TRBV12-2 to TRBJ1-5. TRBV12-2 is an annotated pseudogene. CDR3 length: 16 residues. The CDR3 region has the DNA TGTGCAAGTCGCTTAGCAGGGAGCTTTAGCAATCAGCCCCAGCATTTT. This sequence encodes CASRLAGSFSNQPQHF.

This chain connects TRBV5-1 to TRBJ2-3, with 9 bases matching TRBD2. The CDR3 has 17 residues. Trimming took 1 base from V and 4 from J; bases not matched to a gene: 10. Germline values: CDR1 SGHRS, CDR2 YFSETQ. In DNA form, the CDR3 reads TGCGCCAGCAGCTTGCGCCCGGCGGGGGGGCAAGCAGATACGCAGTATTTT. This codes for CASSLRPAGGQADTQYF.

The chain is built from TRBV9 and TRBJ1-6; no clear D. The CDR3 length is 16 residues. Trimming shortened V by 0 bases and J by 9 bases, and 16 bases separated the two germline ends. Per the germline V gene, CDR1 is SGDLS and CDR2 is YYNGEE. CDR3 sequence reads: CASSVGGPREGSPLHF. CDR3 sequence (DNA): TGTGCCAGCAGCGTAGGTGGGCCACGGGAGGGTTCACCCCTCCACTTT.

This chain connects TRBV10-2 to TRBJ1-5; no reliable D call. This CDR3 has 13 residues. Trimming stripped 3 bases from V and 4 bases from J, with 7 bases between. Germline values: CDR1 WSHSY, CDR2 SAAADI. CDR3 loop: CASSETGNQPQHF. The CDR3 DNA follows: TGCGCCAGCAGTGAAACGGGAAATCAGCCCCAGCATTTT.

The chain couples TRBV7-2 to TRBJ1-4; 7 positions match TRBD1. With 0 bases clipped from V and 6 bases from J, the junction kept 10 bases outside the gene matches. Germline V gives CDR1 SGHTA, CDR2 FQGNSA. The CDR3 has 17 residues. The CDR3 DNA reads TGTGCCAGCAGCTTAGCCTTGGACAGGATCAGCGATGAAAAACTGTTTTTT. Protein sequence: CASSLALDRISDEKLFF.

CDR3 loop: CASGLVLDRGYEQYF. The CDR3 DNA follows: TGTGCTAGTGGTTTGGTACTTGACAGGGGCTACGAGCAGTACTTC. The chain carries TRBV12-5 and TRBJ2-7; TRBD1 matches at 8 bases. Trimming removed 0 bases from V and 3 bases from J; junction bases left unmatched: 4. The CDR3 sequence is 15 residues long. Per germline, CDR1 LGHNT and CDR2 FRNRAP.

V and J are TRBV11-2 and TRBJ2-7, with TRBD2 as a possible D gene (6 bases). V was shortened by 6 bases and J by 7 bases, with 22 bases between the two germline ends. Germline V gives CDR1 SGHAT, CDR2 FQNNGV. The CDR3 length is 15 residues. Here the CDR3 reads CASRNPGRRALEQYF. CDR3 nucleotides: TGTGCCAGCAGAAATCCGGGACGGAGGGCTTTGGAGCAGTACTTC.

This clone was counted only a few times. The rearrangement joins TRBV9 to TRBJ1-1; no clear D. Per germline, CDR1 SGDLS and CDR2 YYNGEE. Trimming stripped 0 bases from V and 1 base from J, with 4 bases between. The CDR3 spans 13 residues. CDR3 nucleotide sequence: TGTGCCAGCAGCGTAGACGGGAACACTGAAGCTTTCTTT. This sequence encodes CASSVDGNTEAFF.

This clone was seen a single time. The rearrangement joins TRBV13 to TRBJ1-1; the D gene is possibly TRBD1 (5 bases). The ends were cut back, 5 bases at V and 3 bases at J, with 13 bases in the middle. This CDR3 contains 14 residues. Germline-derived CDR1 and CDR2 are PRHDT and FYEKMQ (reference sequence). The CDR3 coding sequence is TGTGCCAGCAGCACGGGTCGGGGGTACACTGAAGCTTTCTTT. Protein sequence: CASSTGRGYTEAFF.

The chain carries TRBV19 and TRBJ2-1, with 10 bases lining up with TRBD2. The CDR3 has 15 residues. The ends lost 7 bases at V and 7 bases at J; junction bases unmatched: 10. The germline V gene encodes CDR1 LNHDA and CDR2 SQIVND (reference sequence). The CDR3 DNA follows: TGTGCCAGTATGGGGGTGGGTAGCGGGAGGAATGAGCAGTTCTTC. This translates into CASMGVGSGRNEQFF.

The chain employs TRBV29-1 and TRBJ1-1; perhaps TRBD1 as D (5 bases). The V gene's germline CDR1 is SQVTM and CDR2 ANQGSEA. The CDR3 runs to 14 residues. Trimming cost V 4 bases and J 4 bases, with 16 bases left between them. The CDR3 spells CSVALPGGTTEAFF. The CDR3 coding sequence is TGCAGCGTTGCCCTACCCGGGGGTACCACTGAAGCTTTCTTT. The full variable domain, with the rest looked up from reference TRBV29-1 and TRBJ1-1, is SAVISQKPSRDICQRGTSLTIQCQVDSQVTMMFWYRQQPGQSLTLIATANQGSEATYESGFVIDKFPISRPNLTFSTLTVSNMSPEDSSIYLCSVALPGGTTEAFFGQGTRLTVV.

The chain employs TRBV6-5 and TRBJ2-1, with 12 positions matching TRBD2. The CDR3 covers 15 residues. In germline, CDR1 is MNHEY, CDR2 SVGAGI. V dropped 7 bases and J dropped 6; count of bases not matched to a gene: 7. The CDR3 DNA follows: TGTGCCAGCACCTCTAGCGGGAGGGCCAGCAATGAGCAGTTCTTC. Translating gives CASTSSGRASNEQFF.

V is TRBV9 and J is TRBJ2-1, with D perhaps matching TRBD2 (6 bases). V dropped 0 bases and J dropped 4 bases, with 11 bases sitting between them. CDR1 SGDLS and CDR2 YYNGEE come from the germline V gene. The CDR3 consists of 15 residues. The CDR3 bases are TGTGCCAGCAGCGTAGGGGTAGCGGTATACAATGAGCAGTTCTTC. This sequence encodes CASSVGVAVYNEQFF. The full variable domain, with the rest looked up from reference TRBV9 and TRBJ2-1, is DSGVTQTPKHLITATGQRVTLRCSPRSGDLSVYWYQQSLDQGLQFLIQYYNGEERAKGNILERFSAQQFPDLHSELNLSSLELGDSALYFCASSVGVAVYNEQFFGPGTRLTVL.

The chain carries TRBV6-5 and TRBJ2-7; 8 bases match TRBD1. Losses at the gene ends were 2 bases for V and 3 bases for J; bases not matched to a gene: 3. Germline V gene lookup returns CDR1 MNHEY and CDR2 SVGAGI. The CDR3 is 14 amino acids. CDR3 DNA sequence: TGTGCCAGCAGTTACCGGGACAGGCTCTACGAGCAGTACTTC. This sequence encodes CASSYRDRLYEQYF.

The chain employs TRBV19 and TRBJ2-7; 10 bases align to TRBD1. V lost 5 bases, J lost 6 bases, and 7 bases stayed unmatched. Germline V CDR1 and CDR2: LNHDA, SQIVND (reference sequence). The CDR3 covers 14 residues. The CDR3 nucleotides are TGTGCCAGTAGTGCGTCGACAGGGGGCACCGAGCAGTACTTC. It encodes CASSASTGGTEQYF.

The chain employs TRBV27 and TRBJ1-1; D remains ambiguous. Germline V lookup: CDR1 MNHEY, CDR2 SMNVEV (reference sequence). V lost 3 bases and J lost 4, with 9 bases in between. The CDR3 has 13 residues. The CDR3 protein is CASSLYEGTEAFF. CDR3 coding DNA: TGTGCCAGCAGTTTGTACGAGGGCACTGAAGCTTTCTTT.

The chain recombines TRBV24-1 with TRBJ2-1, with 11 bases lining up with TRBD1. The CDR3 consists of 15 residues. Germline CDR1 KGHDR, CDR2 SFDVKD. The J segment lost 6 bases and the V segment lost 5 bases, leaving 5 bases of the junction unmatched. CDR3 amino acids: CATSGRDRGSNEQFF. CDR3 in DNA: TGTGCCACCAGTGGTCGGGACAGGGGGAGCAATGAGCAGTTCTTC.

The chain combines TRBV7-8 with TRBJ2-7; D possibly corresponds to TRBD2 (5 bases). The CDR3 sequence is 16 residues long. V dropped 4 bases and J dropped 2 bases, with 18 bases sitting between them. CDR1 and CDR2 from the germline V gene are SGHVS and FQNEAQ. The CDR3 sequence: CASSSEGQDRTYEQYF. In DNA, the CDR3 is TGTGCCAGCAGCTCCGAGGGCCAGGATCGTACCTACGAGCAGTACTTC.

V is TRBV6-6 and J is TRBJ1-4; tentatively, D is TRBD1 (6 bases). The CDR3 is 14 residues long. CDR1 MNHNY and CDR2 SVGAGI come from the germline V gene (reference sequence). The V end lost 6 bases, the J end lost 3 bases, and 11 bases lay between the germline ends. The CDR3 loop is CASRSQGSNEKLFF. DNA of the CDR3: TGTGCCAGCAGGTCACAGGGATCTAATGAAAAACTGTTTTTT.

The chain uses TRBV6-5 and TRBJ2-5; the match to TRBD1 covers 7 bases. Germline CDR1 reads MNHEY; CDR2 reads SVGAGI. With 6 bases clipped from V and 2 bases from J, the junction kept 3 bases outside the gene matches. The CDR3 runs to 13 residues. The CDR3 bases are TGTGCCAGCAGCCGGACAGGTCAAGAGACCCAGTACTTC. Protein sequence: CASSRTGQETQYF.

The V call is TRBV7-9, the J call TRBJ1-1; TRBD1 matches 8 bases. CDR1 is SEHNR and CDR2 is FQNEAQ in the germline V gene (reference sequence). J was trimmed by 6 bases and V by 1 base; bases with no gene match: 4. This CDR3 has 14 amino acids. The CDR3 loop reads CASSLGQGAPEAFF. CDR3 coding DNA: TGTGCCAGCAGCTTAGGGCAGGGGGCCCCTGAAGCTTTCTTT.

The chain combines TRBV5-1 with TRBJ2-1; D is perhaps TRBD1 (6 bases). CDR3 length: 15 amino acids. Trimming took 7 bases from V and 0 from J, leaving 14 bases between them. The germline V gene encodes CDR1 SGHRS and CDR2 YFSETQ. DNA of the CDR3: TGCGCCAGCTTCGAGGCGGACAGCTCCTACAATGAGCAGTTCTTC. Translating it yields CASFEADSSYNEQFF. Using reference TRBV5-1 and TRBJ2-1 for the parts outside the CDR3, the full variable domain is KAGVTQTPRYLIKTRGQQVTLSCSPISGHRSVSWYQQTPGQGLQFLFEYFSETQRNKGNFPGRFSGRQFSNSRSEMNVSTLELGDSALYLCASFEADSSYNEQFFGPGTRLTVL.

The V gene is TRBV19, the J gene TRBJ1-1; 8 positions agree with TRBD1. The CDR3 has 16 amino acids. The V gene end was trimmed by 6 bases and the J gene end by 3 bases; junction bases not matched to a gene: 12. In germline, CDR1 is LNHDA, CDR2 SQIVND (reference sequence). The CDR3 coding sequence is TGTGCCAGTAGCATGAGGACAGGGAGAGTAGACACTGAAGCTTTCTTT. Translating it yields CASSMRTGRVDTEAFF.

This chain uses TRBV7-9 with TRBJ1-1, with TRBD1 matching 10 bases. The V and J ends lost 1 base and 0 bases, in that order; junction bases with no gene match: 8. Germline V gene lookup returns CDR1 SEHNR and CDR2 FQNEAQ (reference sequence). The CDR3 has 18 amino acids. CDR3 amino acids: CASSLVGQGTPLNTEAFF. CDR3 DNA: TGTGCCAGCAGCTTAGTGGGACAGGGGACTCCCTTGAACACTGAAGCTTTCTTT. Full variable domain (remainder filled in from reference TRBV7-9 and TRBJ1-1): DTGVSQNPRHKITKRGQNVTFRCDPISEHNRLYWYRQTLGQGPEFLTYFQNEAQLEKSRLLSDRFSAERPKGSFSTLEIQRTEQGDSAMYLCASSLVGQGTPLNTEAFFGQGTRLTVV.